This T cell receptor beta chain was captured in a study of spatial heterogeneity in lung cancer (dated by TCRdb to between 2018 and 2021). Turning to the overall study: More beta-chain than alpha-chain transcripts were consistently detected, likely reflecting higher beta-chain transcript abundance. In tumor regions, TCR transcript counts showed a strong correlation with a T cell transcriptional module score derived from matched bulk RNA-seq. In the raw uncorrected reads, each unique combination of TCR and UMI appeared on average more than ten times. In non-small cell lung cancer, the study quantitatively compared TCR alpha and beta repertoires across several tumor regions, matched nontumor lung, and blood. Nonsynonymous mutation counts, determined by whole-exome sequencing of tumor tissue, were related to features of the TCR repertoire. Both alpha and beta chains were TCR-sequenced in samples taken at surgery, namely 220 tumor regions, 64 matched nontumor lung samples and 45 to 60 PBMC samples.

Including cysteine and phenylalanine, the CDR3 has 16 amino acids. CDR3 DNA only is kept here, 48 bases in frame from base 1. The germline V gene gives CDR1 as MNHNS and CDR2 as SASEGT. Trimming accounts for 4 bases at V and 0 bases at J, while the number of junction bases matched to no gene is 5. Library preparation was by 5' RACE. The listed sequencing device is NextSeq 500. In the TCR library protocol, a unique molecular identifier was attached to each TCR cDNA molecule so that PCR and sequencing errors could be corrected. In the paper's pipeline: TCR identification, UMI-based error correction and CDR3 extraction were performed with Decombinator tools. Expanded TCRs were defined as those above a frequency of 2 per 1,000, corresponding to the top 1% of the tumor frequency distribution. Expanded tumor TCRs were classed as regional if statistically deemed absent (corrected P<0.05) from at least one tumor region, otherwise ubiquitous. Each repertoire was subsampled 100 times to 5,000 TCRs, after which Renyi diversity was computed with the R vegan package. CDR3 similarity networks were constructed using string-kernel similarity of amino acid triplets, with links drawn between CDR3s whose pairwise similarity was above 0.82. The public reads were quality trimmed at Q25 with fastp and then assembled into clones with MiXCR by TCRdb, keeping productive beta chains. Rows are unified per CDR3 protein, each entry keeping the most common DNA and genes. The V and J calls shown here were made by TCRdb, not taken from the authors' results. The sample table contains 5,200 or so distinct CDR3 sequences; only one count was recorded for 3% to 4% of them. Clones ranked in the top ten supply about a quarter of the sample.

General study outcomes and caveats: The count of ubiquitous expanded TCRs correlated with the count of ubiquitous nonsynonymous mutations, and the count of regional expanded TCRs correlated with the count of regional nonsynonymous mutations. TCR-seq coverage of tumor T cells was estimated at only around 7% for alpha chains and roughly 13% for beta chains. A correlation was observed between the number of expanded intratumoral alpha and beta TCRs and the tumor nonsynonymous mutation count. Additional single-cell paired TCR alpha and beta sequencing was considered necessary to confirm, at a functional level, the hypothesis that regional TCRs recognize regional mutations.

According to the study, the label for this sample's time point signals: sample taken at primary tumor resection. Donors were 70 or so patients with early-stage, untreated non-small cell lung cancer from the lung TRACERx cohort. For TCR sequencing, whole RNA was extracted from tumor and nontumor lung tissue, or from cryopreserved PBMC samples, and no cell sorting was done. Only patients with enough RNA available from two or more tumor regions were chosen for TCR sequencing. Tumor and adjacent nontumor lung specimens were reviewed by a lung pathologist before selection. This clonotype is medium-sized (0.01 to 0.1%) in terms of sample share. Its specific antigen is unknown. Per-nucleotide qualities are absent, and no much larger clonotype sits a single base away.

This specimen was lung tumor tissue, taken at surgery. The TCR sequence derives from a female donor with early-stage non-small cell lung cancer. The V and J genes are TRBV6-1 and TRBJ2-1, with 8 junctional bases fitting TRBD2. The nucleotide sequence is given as TGTGCCAGCAGTGGGCTAGCGGGCCGCTCCTACAATGAGCAGTTCTTC. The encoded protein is CASSGLAGRSYNEQFF.